A single sample is the source of the 23 T cell receptor beta chains below, sequenced in a study of tumor-infiltrating lymphocytes in primary liver carcinoma. Unsorted bulk tissue, about 19-31 mg of it, served as the source for co-extraction of RNA and DNA. Starting material of 500 ng total RNA yielded TCR beta cDNA via a constant-region primer. Three rounds of nested multiplex PCR with slightly modified ARM-PCR produced TCR beta libraries. Researchers ran the first two PCR rounds for roughly 10 cycles each with TRBV1-TRBV30 forward primers and a C-beta reverse primer. MiXCR, applied by TCRdb to the multiplex PCR reads, yields one record per CDR3 protein. The data contain tens of thousands of distinct CDR3 sequences, 60% to 85% of them singletons. The sequenced sample consisted of liver tumor tissue from sampling region 5. Subset reported: tumor region T5, tumor centre. These receptors were collected from a man aged 35 to 55 with primary liver carcinoma and hepatitis B virus infection.

Remarks on this clonotype: One end of the junction is discordant with germline, which a read error may explain. The rearrangement links TRBV28 to TRBJ2-7; D ambiguous. The CDR3 covers 16 residues. Germline V gene sequence: CDR1 MDHEN, CDR2 SYDVKM. The CDR3 DNA sequence: TGTGGCAGCAGTTCCCCCTTGGCTACCTTCGGCTCCGAACAGTACTTC. Amino acids: CGSSSPLATFGSEQYF.

The sample holds many counts of this clonotype. This sequence may be a read error, since a much larger clone differs from it by one base. V is TRBV12-3 or TRBV12-4 and J is TRBJ2-7, with D tentatively TRBD1 or TRBD2 (5 bases each). The CDR3 has 16 amino acids. Trimming pared 1 base from V and 4 bases from J, leaving 17 bases between. The CDR3 nucleotides read TGTGCCAGCAGTTTAGGAACCGGGGCAGGGAGATACGAGCAGTACTTC. This gives the protein CASSLGTGAGRYEQYF.

Notes on this clonotype: The junction and the germline gene differ at one end; a read error may be behind it. The CDR3 reads CVSSLGRGSYERYF. The CDR3 DNA follows: TGTGTCAGTAGCTTGGGCAGGGGTTCCTACGAGCGGTACTTC. The J gene is TRBJ2-7, the V gene TRBV11-2; possible D gene TRBD1, 6 bases. The CDR3 length is 14 residues. Per germline, CDR1 SGHAT and CDR2 FQNNGV.

As for this clonotype: An end of the junction differs from the germline gene, which may be a read error. CDR3 coding DNA: TGCCCCAGCAGCCAGTTACAAGAGGCTACTGGGGCCAACGTCCTGACTTTC. Amino acid sequence: CPSSQLQEATGANVLTF. This rearrangement joins TRBV4-1 to TRBJ2-6; D gene uncertain. CDR3 length: 17 residues. Per germline, CDR1 MGHRA and CDR2 YSYEKL.

A remark on this clonotype: The CDR3 carries no conserved terminal phenylalanine or tryptophan, so it likely arises from a read error. The chain combines TRBV11-2 with TRBJ2-5, with a tentative D call TRBD1 (6 bases). This CDR3 comprises 15 residues. V lost 5 bases to trimming and J lost 5 bases, with 18 bases between them. Germline V gene lookup returns CDR1 SGHAT and CDR2 FQNNGV. Written as DNA, the CDR3 is TGTGCCAGCAGCGACCTGACAGGAGTGGGTGAGACCCAGTACTTA. Translated: CASSDLTGVGETQYL.

About this clonotype itself: Without the conserved terminal phenylalanine or tryptophan, this CDR3 likely stems from a read error. This rearrangement joins TRBV29-1 to TRBJ2-1, with a possible D match to TRBD1 (6 bases). The germline V gene encodes CDR1 SQVTM and CDR2 ANQGSEA. With 7 bases removed from V and 9 bases from J, the gap between germline ends came to 13 bases. The CDR3 totals 11 residues. CDR3: CSAGVEGEQFL. CDR3 sequence (DNA): TGCAGCGCAGGGGTTGAGGGTGAGCAGTTCTTA.

On this clonotype itself: Compared with germline, one end of the junction differs, possibly owing to a read error. The chain links TRBV29-1 to TRBJ2-5; TRBD2 aligns across 7 bases. This CDR3 has 13 residues. CDR1 is SQVTM and CDR2 is ANQGSEA in the germline V gene. CDR3 loop: CSVVGRATETQYF. In DNA, the CDR3 is TGCAGCGTTGTTGGGAGGGCCACTGAGACCCAATACTTC.

Turning to this clonotype: A junction boundary mismatches the germline segment, possibly from a read error. This sequence joins TRBV12-3 or TRBV12-4 and TRBJ2-7; possible D gene TRBD2, 5 bases. The CDR3 is made up of 14 amino acids. CDR3 sequence (DNA): TGTACCAGCAGTTTAGACCCTAGCTCCTACGAGCAATACTTC. Its protein product is CTSSLDPSSYEQYF.

This clonotype was seen once. This CDR3 is missing its conserved last phenylalanine or tryptophan, likely due to a read error. This chain connects TRBV4-2 to TRBJ2-5; no firm D call. This CDR3 region has 14 residues. Germline V gene sequence: CDR1 LGHNA, CDR2 YNFKEQ. V shed 4 bases and J shed 0 bases, with 9 bases lying between them. CDR3 protein: CASSPAADQETQYV. CDR3 bases: TGTGCCAGCAGCCCTGCGGCAGACCAAGAGACCCAGTACGTC.

The rearrangement joins TRBV6-5 to TRBJ2-7; 7 bases line up with TRBD2. The CDR3 covers 15 residues. Germline assignment: CDR1 MNHEY and CDR2 SVGAGI. The trim removed 9 bases at V and 4 bases at J, leaving 15 bases unmatched. The CDR3 reads CASSRGLTGEYEQYF. The DNA for the CDR3 is TGTGCCAGTAGCCGGGGACTAACGGGAGAATACGAGCAGTACTTC.

This clonotype was picked up one time. The rearrangement uses TRBV2 and TRBJ2-1, with 7 bases lining up with TRBD1. V lost 11 bases, J lost 6 bases, and 10 bases stayed unmatched. CDR3 length: 13 residues. Germline-derived CDR1 and CDR2 are SNHLY and FYNNEI. CDR3 amino acids: CAGCRGTANEQFF. CDR3 in DNA: TGTGCCGGCTGCAGGGGGACGGCCAATGAGCAGTTCTTC.

Of note for this clonotype: The junction and the germline gene differ at one end; a read error may be behind it. The genes are TRBV11-2 and TRBJ2-1, with TRBD2 matching 15 bases. Germline lookup yields CDR1 SGHAT and CDR2 FQNNGV. This CDR3 has 18 amino acids. The CDR3 bases are TGTGCAAGCAGCTTATCCGTTGGACTAGCGGGAGGGGGATATGAGCAGTTCTTC. Translating it yields CASSLSVGLAGGGYEQFF.

This clonotype was recorded many times. The DNA of the CDR3 is TGTGCCAGCAGCTTAGCCCTCCCCAAAGGGAAGCAGTACTTC. Amino acid sequence: CASSLALPKGKQYF. This chain links TRBV13 with TRBJ2-7; D is unclear. The CDR3 runs to 14 residues. CDR1 and CDR2 from the germline V gene are PRHDT and FYEKMQ (reference sequence). V lost 1 base and J lost 8, with 15 bases in between.

A remark on this clonotype: A junction boundary mismatches the germline segment, possibly from a read error. The chain recombines TRBV5-5 with TRBJ2-7; D gene unclear. Per the germline V gene, CDR1 is SGHKS and CDR2 is YYEKEE (reference sequence). The CDR3 is made up of 13 amino acids. The CDR3: CVSSLDIQGEQYF. CDR3 DNA: TGTGTCAGCAGCTTGGATATCCAAGGAGAGCAGTACTTC.

Comment on this clonotype: A read error may produce the germline difference seen at one junction end. The chain carries TRBV11-2 and TRBJ2-7, with 7 bases lining up with TRBD2. The CDR3 contains 15 residues. Germline values: CDR1 SGHAT, CDR2 FQNNGV. For the CDR3, the DNA is TGTGCCGGCAGCTTGTCTGGGGGGGACTCCTACGAGCAATACTTC. Translation: CAGSLSGGDSYEQYF.

V and J are TRBV30 and TRBJ2-4; TRBD2 might be the D (6 bases). This CDR3 region has 15 residues. CDR1 and CDR2 from the germline V gene are GTSNPN and SVGIG (reference sequence). The CDR3 reads CAFPGRLVGGNIQYF. CDR3 DNA sequence: TGTGCTTTCCCAGGGAGGTTAGTGGGGGGAAACATTCAGTACTTC. Full variable domain (remainder filled in from reference TRBV30 and TRBJ2-4): SQTIHQWPATLVQPVGSPLSLECTVEGTSNPNLYWYRQAAGRGLQLLFYSVGIGQISSEVPQNLSASRPQDRQFILSSKKLLLSDSGFYLCAFPGRLVGGNIQYFGAGTRLSVL.

The rearrangement joins TRBV11-2 to TRBJ2-2; D may match TRBD1 or TRBD2 (5 bases each). The CDR3 spans 17 residues. V lost 11 bases to trimming and J lost 4 bases, with 26 bases between them. Germline assignment: CDR1 SGHAT and CDR2 FQNNGV. The CDR3 region has the DNA TGTGCCTGCAACTTTGATCGGGACGGGGTCGGCACCGGGGAGCTGTTTTTT. It specifies CACNFDRDGVGTGELFF.

The sample holds a few counts of this clonotype. The CDR3 is CASSEYTLAGGEQFF. As DNA, the CDR3 is TGTGCCAGCAGTGAATATACACTAGCAGGGGGTGAGCAGTTCTTC. The chain couples TRBV25-1 to TRBJ2-1, with a tentative D call TRBD1 (7 bases). Germline-derived CDR1 and CDR2 are MGHDK and SYGVNS. CDR3 length: 15 residues. Trimming took off 0 bases at V and 9 bases at J, with 15 bases between the two ends.

About this clonotype: A much larger clone differs by one base, so this may be a read error. The V gene is TRBV5-1, the J gene TRBJ2-7, with D perhaps given as TRBD1 or TRBD2 (5 bases each). The V gene's germline CDR1 is SGHRS and CDR2 YFSETQ. This CDR3 has 13 residues. The CDR3: CASRSGGGYKQYF. The CDR3 DNA reads as TGCGCCAGCAGAAGTGGGGGTGGCTACAAGCAGTACTTC.

Comment on this clonotype: Because the CDR3 is missing its conserved closing phenylalanine or tryptophan, this is likely a read error. Because the CDR3's place on the DNA is in doubt, the DNA is left out and the CDR3 is given as listed by TCRdb. This chain joins TRBV6-1 and TRBJ1-2. With termini counted, the CDR3 has 13 amino acids. Germline V CDR1 and CDR2: MNHNS, SASEGT. The CDR3 protein is CASSEKENYGYAI.

A note on this clonotype: Compared with germline, one end of the junction differs, possibly owing to a read error. This chain links TRBV29-1 with TRBJ1-2; 7 bases agree with TRBD1. The CDR3 runs to 14 residues. CDR1 SQVTM and CDR2 ANQGSEA come from the germline V gene. The CDR3 protein is CSVDAKGAGYGYTF. CDR3 nucleotides: TGCAGCGTTGATGCGAAGGGGGCGGGCTATGGCTATACCTTC.

The chain joins TRBV5-4 to TRBJ2-5, with 8 bases matching TRBD1. CDR3 length: 13 amino acids. CDR1 is SGHNT, CDR2 YYREEE, per germline (reference sequence). The DNA of the CDR3 is TGTGTCAACAGCCGGGACAGGCAAGAGACCCAGTACTTC. It specifies CVNSRDRQETQYF.

To note about this clonotype: One end of the junction fails to match germline, which may point to a read error. The chain links TRBV7-8 to TRBJ2-2; D is perhaps TRBD2 (5 bases). Germline V gene sequence: CDR1 SGHVS, CDR2 FQNEAQ. This CDR3 is 16 amino acids long. The CDR3 loop reads CASSLVRVANTGEPFF. The CDR3 DNA sequence: TGCGCCAGCAGCTTAGTAAGGGTGGCGAACACCGGGGAGCCGTTTTTT.